Presented here are 10 T cell receptor beta chains from one specimen sequenced in a study of T cell responses to AZD1222 COVID-19 vaccine. The repertoire was sequenced with immunoSEQ multiplex PCR; TCRdb's copy has only in-frame clones and lacks some. In the table there are 100,000 to 150,000 clones, 88% of which are singletons. Sequencing was performed on peripheral blood, taken 28 days after the second AZD1222 dose. These receptor sequences come from an adult who received the AZD1222 COVID-19 vaccine.

The chain has TRBV9 and TRBJ1-2; 9 nucleotides align to TRBD1. CDR3 length: 15 amino acids. Germline V gene lookup returns CDR1 SGDLS and CDR2 YYNGEE. J gave up 7 bases and V 4 bases, and 11 bases lay outside the gene matches. The CDR3 region has the DNA TGTGCCAGCAGCTCCTCCGGGACAGGGAAAGGTGGCTACACCTTC. Translation: CASSSSGTGKGGYTF.

This sequence joins TRBV6-4 and TRBJ1-2; D is ambiguous. Germline assignment: CDR1 MRHNA and CDR2 SNTAGT. Trimming removed 2 bases from V and 4 bases from J, with 8 bases in between. The CDR3 totals 13 residues. CDR3 amino acids: CASSDTEGYGYTF. CDR3 sequence (DNA): TGTGCCAGCAGTGACACCGAGGGCTATGGCTACACCTTC.

J is TRBJ1-1 and V is TRBV25-1; D unresolved. The CDR3 is 14 amino acids. Germline V CDR1 and CDR2: MGHDK, SYGVNS. V dropped 3 bases and J dropped 6 bases, with 14 bases sitting between them. The CDR3 spells CASSDPAGIPEAFF. CDR3 coding DNA: TGTGCCAGCAGTGACCCGGCCGGGATTCCTGAAGCTTTCTTT.

CDR3 sequence: CASSMRGRNTIYF. The DNA of the CDR3 is TGTGCCAGTAGTATGAGGGGCAGAAACACCATATATTTT. The V call is TRBV19, the J call TRBJ1-3, with D perhaps matching TRBD1 (5 bases). V lost 3 bases to trimming and J lost 5 bases, with 8 bases between them. The CDR3 is 13 residues long. Per germline, CDR1 LNHDA and CDR2 SQIVND (reference sequence).

The J gene is TRBJ2-2, the V gene TRBV18; a possible D gene is TRBD1 (5 bases). CDR1 and CDR2 from the germline V gene are KGHSH and LQKENI. V was shortened by 2 bases and J by 11 bases, with 15 bases between the two germline ends. The CDR3 extends over 14 amino acids. In DNA form, the CDR3 reads TGTGCCAGCTCACCAAACAGGTCAGGGAAAGAGCTGTTTTTT. As protein: CASSPNRSGKELFF. Full variable domain (outside the CDR3, taken from reference TRBV18 and TRBJ2-2): NAGVMQNPRHLVRRRGQEARLRCSPMKGHSHVYWYRQLPEEGLKFMVYLQKENIIDESGMPKERFSAEFPKEGPSILRIQQVVRGDSAAYFCASSPNRSGKELFFGEGSRLTVL.

The genes are TRBV20-1 and TRBJ2-3; D may match TRBD1 or TRBD2 (5 bases each). Germline values: CDR1 DFQATT, CDR2 SNEGSKA (reference sequence). Trimming took 6 bases from V and 6 from J, leaving 10 bases between them. The CDR3 runs to 11 residues. CDR3 in amino acids: CSAGDRDTQYF. The CDR3 DNA is TGCAGTGCGGGGGACCGGGATACGCAGTATTTT.

J is TRBJ2-2 and V is TRBV29-1; D gene uncertain. V lost 4 bases and J lost 2, with 8 bases in between. Per germline, CDR1 SQVTM and CDR2 ANQGSEA. The CDR3 covers 13 residues. The CDR3, as DNA: TGCAGCGTTGTGACTTACAACACCGGGGAGCTGTTTTTT. As protein: CSVVTYNTGELFF.

The gene calls are TRBV7-6 and TRBJ1-1; no definite D call. Germline CDR1 is SGHVS and CDR2 is FNYEAQ. The CDR3 extends over 15 amino acids. V lost 7 bases and J lost 1, with 16 bases in between. The CDR3 bases are TGTGCCAGCACCTTGGGCCCCTCGGGGAACACTGAAGCTTTCTTT. Protein sequence: CASTLGPSGNTEAFF.

The chain is built from TRBV19 and TRBJ2-3; D not certain. This CDR3 is 11 amino acids long. The germline V gene has CDR1 LNHDA and CDR2 SQIVND (reference sequence). V lost 1 base and J 6 bases, leaving 2 bases between the germline ends. CDR3 bases: TGTGCCAGTAGTATAGGGGATACGCAGTATTTT. Translated: CASSIGDTQYF.

The rearrangement joins TRBV25-1 to TRBJ1-5, with D hard to call. Between the trimmed V and J ends, which lost 2 bases and 3 bases, there was a span of 2 bases. The length of the CDR3 is 12 residues. Germline CDR1 reads MGHDK; CDR2 reads SYGVNS. This chain's CDR3 is CASSELNQPQHF. In nucleotides, the CDR3 is TGTGCCAGCAGTGAACTCAATCAGCCCCAGCATTTT.